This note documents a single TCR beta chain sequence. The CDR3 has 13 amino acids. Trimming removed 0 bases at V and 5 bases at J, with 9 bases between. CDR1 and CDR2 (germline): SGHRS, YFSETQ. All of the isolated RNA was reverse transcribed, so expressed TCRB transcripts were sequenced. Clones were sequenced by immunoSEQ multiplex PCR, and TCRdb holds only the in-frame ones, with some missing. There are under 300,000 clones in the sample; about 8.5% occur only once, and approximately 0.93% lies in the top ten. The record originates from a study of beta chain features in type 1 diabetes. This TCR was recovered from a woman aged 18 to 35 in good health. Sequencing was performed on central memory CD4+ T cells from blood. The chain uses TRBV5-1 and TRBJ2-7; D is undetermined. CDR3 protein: CASSLGIGHEQYF. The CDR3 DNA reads TGCGCCAGCAGCTTGGGCATAGGTCACGAGCAGTACTTC. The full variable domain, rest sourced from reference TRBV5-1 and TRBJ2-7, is KAGVTQTPRYLIKTRGQQVTLSCSPISGHRSVSWYQQTPGQGLQFLFEYFSETQRNKGNFPGRFSGRQFSNSRSEMNVSTLELGDSALYLCASSLGIGHEQYFGPGTRLTVT.